This TCR beta chain was captured by sequencing in a study of T cells in Graves' hyperthyroidism and ophthalmopathy. Regarding this clonotype: Its target is not known.

The TCR beta CDR3 regions underwent amplification using RNA transcripts as the source. HTBI primers were used for first-round RT-PCR of the TCR CDR3. TCRdb called the multiplex PCR reads again in MiXCR, with one record for every CDR3 protein. The sample contains some 340,000 distinct CDR3 sequences, roughly 13% of which appear only once. Fresh peripheral blood, 8 to 10 ml, was the source of the PBMCs. The study, taken as a whole, reports: Stable hyperthyroidism was separated from ophthalmopathy by a model based on 13 V-J features. Prediction of ophthalmopathy progression came a median approximately 6 months pre-onset. Most clonotypes expanded in the thyroid (above 0.001) were also present in blood.

The specimen was blood. This receptor was obtained from a woman in her forties with Graves' ophthalmopathy.

The DNA for the CDR3 is TGCAGTGCCCGCCCCCGGGGGGCTATGAGGGGCTACACCTTC. Translation gives CSARPRGAMRGYTF. V usage is TRBV20-1 and J usage is TRBJ1-2; TRBD1 is a possible D gene (6 bases). Between the trimmed V and J ends, which lost 6 bases and 8 bases, there was a span of 22 bases. Germline V lookup: CDR1 DFQATT, CDR2 SNEGSKA (reference sequence). This CDR3 contains 14 residues.